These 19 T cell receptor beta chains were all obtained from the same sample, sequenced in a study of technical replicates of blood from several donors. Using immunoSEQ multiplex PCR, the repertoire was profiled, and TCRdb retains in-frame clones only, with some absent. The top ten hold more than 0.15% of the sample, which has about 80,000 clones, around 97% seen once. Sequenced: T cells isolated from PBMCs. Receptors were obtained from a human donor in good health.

The chain's CDR3 is CSVEKGLNTEAFF. The CDR3 coding sequence is TGCAGCGTTGAAAAGGGGCTAAACACTGAAGCTTTCTTT. V gene TRBV29-1 combines with J gene TRBJ1-1, with D possibly matching TRBD1 (5 bases). The V gene lost 2 bases and the J gene lost 2 bases, with 9 bases spanning the gap. CDR3 length: 13 amino acids. Germline loops: CDR1 SQVTM, CDR2 ANQGSEA.

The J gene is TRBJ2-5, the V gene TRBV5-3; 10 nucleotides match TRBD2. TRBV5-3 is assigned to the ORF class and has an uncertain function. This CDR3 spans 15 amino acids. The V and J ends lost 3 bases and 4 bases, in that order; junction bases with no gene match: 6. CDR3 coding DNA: TGTGCCAGAAGCTCTAGCGGGAGAAAGGGAGAGACCCAGTACTTC. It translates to CARSSSGRKGETQYF.

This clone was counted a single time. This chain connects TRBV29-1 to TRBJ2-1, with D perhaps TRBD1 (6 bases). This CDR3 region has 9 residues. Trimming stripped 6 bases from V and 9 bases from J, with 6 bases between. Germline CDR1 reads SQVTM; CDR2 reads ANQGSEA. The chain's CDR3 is CSVGGEQFF. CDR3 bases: TGCAGCGTAGGGGGTGAGCAGTTCTTC.

CDR3 DNA sequence: TGTGCCAGCAGCTTTGGGACAGGGGGCTCCTACGAGCAGTACTTC. Its translation: CASSFGTGGSYEQYF. The chain combines TRBV11-1 with TRBJ2-7; 11 bases map to TRBD1. The germline CDR1 and CDR2 sequences are SGHAT and FQDESV (reference sequence). V shed 3 bases, J shed 0 bases, and the junction held 1 base outside the gene matches. This CDR3 is built from 15 residues.

In DNA form, the CDR3 reads TGTGCCAGCAGCTTAGTTACGACAGGTTATGGCTACACCTTC. Its translation is CASSLVTTGYGYTF. J is TRBJ1-2 and V is TRBV7-2, with D perhaps TRBD1 (6 bases). Germline V gives CDR1 SGHTA, CDR2 FQGNSA. The CDR3 contains 14 residues. Trimming removed 1 base from V and 5 bases from J, with 11 bases in between.

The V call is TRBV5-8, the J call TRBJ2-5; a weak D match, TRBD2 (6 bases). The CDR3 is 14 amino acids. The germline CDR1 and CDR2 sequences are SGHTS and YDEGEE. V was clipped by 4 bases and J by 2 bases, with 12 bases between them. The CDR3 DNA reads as TGTGCCAGCAGCCGGGAGCTGTGGCAAGAGACCCAGTACTTC. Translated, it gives CASSRELWQETQYF.

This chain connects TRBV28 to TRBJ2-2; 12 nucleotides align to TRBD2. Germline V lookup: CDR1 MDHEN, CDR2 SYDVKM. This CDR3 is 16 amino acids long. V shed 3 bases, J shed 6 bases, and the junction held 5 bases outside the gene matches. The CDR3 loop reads CASSFSLAGGPGELFF. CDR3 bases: TGTGCCAGCAGTTTTTCTCTAGCGGGAGGGCCCGGGGAGCTGTTTTTT.

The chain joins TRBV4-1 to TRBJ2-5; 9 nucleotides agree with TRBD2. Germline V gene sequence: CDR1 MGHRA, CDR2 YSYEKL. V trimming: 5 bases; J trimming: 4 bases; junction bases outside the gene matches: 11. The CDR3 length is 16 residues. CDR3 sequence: CASSASVAGVGETQYF. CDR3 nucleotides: TGCGCCAGCAGCGCGTCGGTAGCGGGGGTCGGAGAGACCCAGTACTTC.

The CDR3 DNA sequence: TGTGCCAGCAGACAGGGGGCCAGCACAGATACGCAGTATTTT. This sequence encodes CASRQGASTDTQYF. The rearrangement joins TRBV6-6 to TRBJ2-3; 9 bases are shared with TRBD1. Trimming removed 6 bases from V and 0 bases from J; junction bases left unmatched: 1. There are 14 residues in the CDR3. Looked up from germline, CDR1 is MNHNY and CDR2 is SVGAGI (reference sequence).

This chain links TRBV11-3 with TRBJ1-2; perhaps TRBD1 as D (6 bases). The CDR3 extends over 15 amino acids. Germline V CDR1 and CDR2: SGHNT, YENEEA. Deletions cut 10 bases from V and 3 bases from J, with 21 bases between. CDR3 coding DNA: TGTGCCACCCAGGTGTTGCAGGGGAGAGACTATGGCTACACCTTC. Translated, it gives CATQVLQGRDYGYTF.

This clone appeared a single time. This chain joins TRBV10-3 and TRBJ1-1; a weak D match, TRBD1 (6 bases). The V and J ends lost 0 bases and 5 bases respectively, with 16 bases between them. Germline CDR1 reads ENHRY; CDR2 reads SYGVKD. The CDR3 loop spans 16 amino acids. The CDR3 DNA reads TGTGCCATCAGTGAGTCGTCGGTCAGGGGAGGGACTGAAGCTTTCTTT. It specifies CAISESSVRGGTEAFF.

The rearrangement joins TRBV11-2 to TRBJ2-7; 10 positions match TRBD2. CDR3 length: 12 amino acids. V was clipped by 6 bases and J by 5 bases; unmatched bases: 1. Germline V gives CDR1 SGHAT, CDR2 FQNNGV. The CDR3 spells CASSTSGDEQYF. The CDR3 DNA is TGTGCCAGCAGTACTAGCGGGGACGAGCAGTACTTC.

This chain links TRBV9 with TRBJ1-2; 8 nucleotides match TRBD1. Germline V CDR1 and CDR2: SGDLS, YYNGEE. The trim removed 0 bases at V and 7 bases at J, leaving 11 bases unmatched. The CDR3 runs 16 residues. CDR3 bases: TGTGCCAGCAGCGTAGGTGCAGGGGGCGTAGTAAGTGGCTACACCTTC. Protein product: CASSVGAGGVVSGYTF.

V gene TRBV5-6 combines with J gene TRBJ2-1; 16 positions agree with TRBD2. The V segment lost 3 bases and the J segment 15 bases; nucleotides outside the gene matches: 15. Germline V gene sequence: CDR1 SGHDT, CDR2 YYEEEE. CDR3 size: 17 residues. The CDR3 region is CASSSTGTSGRAGTRFF. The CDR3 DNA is TGTGCCAGCAGCTCCACCGGGACTAGCGGGAGGGCCGGCACTCGGTTCTTC.

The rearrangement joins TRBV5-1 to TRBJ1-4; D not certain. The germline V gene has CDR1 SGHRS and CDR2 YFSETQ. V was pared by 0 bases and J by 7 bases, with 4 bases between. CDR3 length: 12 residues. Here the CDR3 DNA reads TGCGCCAGCAGCTTGGCCGGTGAAAAACTGTTTTTT. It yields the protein CASSLAGEKLFF.

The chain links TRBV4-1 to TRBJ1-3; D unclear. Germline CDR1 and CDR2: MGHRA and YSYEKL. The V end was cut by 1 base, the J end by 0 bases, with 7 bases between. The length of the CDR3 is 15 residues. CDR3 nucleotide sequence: TGCGCCAGCAGCCAAGCGAGTGGCTCTGGAAACACCATATATTTT. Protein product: CASSQASGSGNTIYF.

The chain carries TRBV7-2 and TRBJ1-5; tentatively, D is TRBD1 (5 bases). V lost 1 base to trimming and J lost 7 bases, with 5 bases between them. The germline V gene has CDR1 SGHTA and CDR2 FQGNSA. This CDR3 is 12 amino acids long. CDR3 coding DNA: TGTGCCAGCAGCTTAGGGGGCCAGCCCCAGCATTTT. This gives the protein CASSLGGQPQHF.

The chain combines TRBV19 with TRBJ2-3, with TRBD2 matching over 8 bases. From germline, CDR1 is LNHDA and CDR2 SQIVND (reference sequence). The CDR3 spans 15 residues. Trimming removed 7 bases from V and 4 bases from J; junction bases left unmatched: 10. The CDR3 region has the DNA TGTGCCAGTACTCGGGGACTAGTAGGGGCAGATACGCAGTATTTT. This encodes CASTRGLVGADTQYF.

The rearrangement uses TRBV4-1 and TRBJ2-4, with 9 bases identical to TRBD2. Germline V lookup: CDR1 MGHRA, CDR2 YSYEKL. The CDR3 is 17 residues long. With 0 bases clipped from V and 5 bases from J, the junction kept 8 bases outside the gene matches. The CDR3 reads CASSQDGLAGYQNIQYF. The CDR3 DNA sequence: TGCGCCAGCAGCCAAGATGGGCTAGCGGGGTATCAAAACATTCAGTACTTC.